This T cell receptor (beta chain) is drawn from a study of OX40 agonist ivuxolimab in advanced cancers. Assay: immunoSEQ multiplex PCR; the TCRdb copy retains only in-frame clones and omits some. Here the sample spans approximately 84,000 clones, 85% to 95% being singletons. Autoimmune disease history or systemic immunosuppression disqualified patients. Study findings and constraints: Part of the nonresponder group also had normalized T-cell clonal expansion that was low.

CDR1 and CDR2 from the germline V gene are MDHEN and SYDVKM. This CDR3 is 13 amino acids long. The V gene lost 11 bases and the J gene lost 1 base, with 13 bases spanning the gap. A note on this clone: The antigen remains unidentified.

The receptor comes from an adult with an advanced solid tumor such as melanoma, head and neck, liver or kidney cancer. The V and J genes are TRBV28 and TRBJ2-3, with D perhaps TRBD1 (7 bases). The sample here was CD4+ or CD8+ T cells sorted from blood, taken in a trial of the OX40 agonist ivuxolimab. CDR3 coding DNA: TGTGCCGCTCGGGGGACAGGCACAGATACGCAGTATTTT. It specifies CAARGTGTDTQYF. The whole variable domain, filled in from reference TRBV28 and TRBJ2-3, reads DVKVTQSSRYLVKRTGEKVFLECVQDMDHENMFWYRQDPGLGLRLIYFSYDVKMKEKGDIPEGYSVSREKKERFSLILESASTNQTSMYLCAARGTGTDTQYFGPGTRLTVL.